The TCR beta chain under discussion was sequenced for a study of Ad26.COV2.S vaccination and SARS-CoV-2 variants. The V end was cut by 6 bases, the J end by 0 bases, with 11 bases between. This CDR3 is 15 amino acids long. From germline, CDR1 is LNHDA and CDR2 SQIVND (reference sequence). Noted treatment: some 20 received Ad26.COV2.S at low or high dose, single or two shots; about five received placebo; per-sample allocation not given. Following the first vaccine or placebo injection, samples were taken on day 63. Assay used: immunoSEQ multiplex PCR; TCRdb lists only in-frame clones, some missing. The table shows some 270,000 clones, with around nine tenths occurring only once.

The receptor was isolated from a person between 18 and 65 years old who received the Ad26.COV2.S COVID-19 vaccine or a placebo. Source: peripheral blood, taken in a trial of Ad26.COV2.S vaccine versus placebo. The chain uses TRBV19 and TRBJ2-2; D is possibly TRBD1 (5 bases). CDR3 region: CASSQGPPNTGELFF. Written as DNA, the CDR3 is TGTGCCAGTAGCCAGGGCCCACCGAACACCGGGGAGCTGTTTTTT.